This entry describes one TCR beta chain. As yet, its antigen is unknown. The TRB cDNA libraries were prepared by 5' RACE with UMI labels. Reanalyzing the 5' RACE reads, TCRdb keeps one entry per CDR3 protein, without DNA. This sample contains tens of thousands of distinct CDR3 sequences. The data derive from a study of CXCR3-negative and CXCR3-positive naive CD8 T cells. Findings of the study overall: Comparably high diversity marked both naive subsets, whereas memory CD8+ cells had much lower diversity.

Sequencing used naive CXCR3- CD8+ T cells from blood. Subset meaning: CD45RO-CCR7+CD27+CD95- naive CD8+ T cells lacking CXCR3 (TNR3-). This receptor was taken from a human donor in good health. Some clones in this sample may be carry-over from other donors' samples.

CDR3 region: CSARDMTGTRYEQYF. The V call is TRBV20-1, the J call TRBJ2-7; no DNA is available, so the TRBD1 call from TCRdb remains unchecked. From germline, CDR1 is DFQATT and CDR2 SNEGSKA (reference sequence). CDR3 length: 15 amino acids.